This T cell receptor (beta chain) was observed in a study of cytomegalovirus exposure and HLA in healthy donors. General observations from the study: In a later analysis, a missense DCLRE1C variant was linked to TCR beta V- and J-gene trimming.

60 Vbeta and 13 Jbeta primers were used in PCR. In the authors' workflow: It was a later analysis that counted roughly 79 million unique TCR beta chains, of which roughly 11 million were shared. The data were produced by immunoSEQ multiplex PCR, yet TCRdb's version contains in-frame clones alone and is incomplete. From that table come the V and J calls and clone size; the DNA was used to work out D and trimming. The sample carries more than 45,000 clones, roughly four fifths recorded once. Worth noting for this clone: The antigen remains undetermined.

J gave up 1 base and V 5 bases, and 4 bases lay outside the gene matches. Per the germline V gene, CDR1 is SEHNR and CDR2 is FQNEAQ (reference sequence). This CDR3 has 16 residues. The TCR comes from a young man in good health and CMV-seronegative. The J gene is TRBJ2-5, the V gene TRBV7-9, with TRBD2 matching over 13 bases. Sequencing used PBMCs. CDR3 residues: CASSRGTSGVQETQYF. In DNA, the CDR3 is TGTGCCAGCAGCCGGGGGACTAGCGGGGTCCAAGAGACCCAGTACTTC.